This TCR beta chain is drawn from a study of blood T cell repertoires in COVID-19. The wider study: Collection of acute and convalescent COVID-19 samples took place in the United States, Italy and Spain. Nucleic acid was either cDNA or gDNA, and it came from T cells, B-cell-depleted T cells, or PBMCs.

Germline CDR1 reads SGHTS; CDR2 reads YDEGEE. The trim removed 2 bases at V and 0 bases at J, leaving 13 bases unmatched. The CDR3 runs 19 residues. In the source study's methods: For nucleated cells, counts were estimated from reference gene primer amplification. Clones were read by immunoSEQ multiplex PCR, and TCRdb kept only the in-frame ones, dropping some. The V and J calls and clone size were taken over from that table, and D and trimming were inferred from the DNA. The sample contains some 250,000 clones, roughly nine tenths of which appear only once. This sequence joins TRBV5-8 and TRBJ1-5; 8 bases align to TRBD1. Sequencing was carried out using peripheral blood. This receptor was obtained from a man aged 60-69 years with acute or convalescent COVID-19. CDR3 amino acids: CASSLSGTGSHFSNQPQHF. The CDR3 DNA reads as TGTGCCAGCAGCTTATCCGGGACAGGCTCCCACTTTAGCAATCAGCCCCAGCATTTT.